This T cell receptor beta chain was sequenced for a study of PD-L1 blockade in urothelial cancer. Background on the study: Counts from blood samples showed a median of roughly 130,000 T cells. Study-wide results and limits: In blood at 3 weeks, tumor-associated clones expanded more among patients with durable benefit.

Clones were sequenced by immunoSEQ multiplex PCR, and TCRdb holds only the in-frame ones, with some missing. The sample carries 100,000 to 150,000 clones, 86% recorded once. Noted time point: peripheral blood 6 weeks after treatment start. Patients had urothelial carcinoma that was locally advanced or metastatic. Comments on this clone: Its antigen remains unknown.

The CDR3 extends over 16 amino acids. CDR1 SGHNT and CDR2 YYREEE come from the germline V gene (reference sequence). V shed 4 bases, J shed 10 bases, and the junction held 12 bases outside the gene matches. The sequence derives from a man in his fifties or sixties with urothelial cancer. This material consisted of PBMCs, taken around atezolizumab (anti-PD-L1) treatment. The J gene is TRBJ2-1, the V gene TRBV5-4; 12 bases map to TRBD2. The CDR3 protein is CASSPPTSGRVGEQFF. The CDR3 nucleotides are TGTGCCAGCAGCCCGCCGACTAGCGGGAGAGTTGGGGAGCAGTTCTTC.